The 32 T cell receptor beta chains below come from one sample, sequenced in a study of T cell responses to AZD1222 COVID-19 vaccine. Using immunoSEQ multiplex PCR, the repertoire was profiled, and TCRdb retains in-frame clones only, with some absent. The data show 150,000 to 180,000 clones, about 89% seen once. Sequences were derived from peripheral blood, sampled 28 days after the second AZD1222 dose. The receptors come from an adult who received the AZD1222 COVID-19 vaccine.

The CDR3 nucleotides read TGTGCCAGCAGCCCCCTCACAGGGGGCGCGAGACTAAACACCATATATTTT. This codes for CASSPLTGGARLNTIYF. The V and J genes are TRBV7-8 and TRBJ1-3, with 9 bases that match TRBD1. Trimming removed 5 bases from V and 6 bases from J; junction bases left unmatched: 14. Germline V CDR1 and CDR2: SGHVS, FQNEAQ. The CDR3 runs to 17 residues.

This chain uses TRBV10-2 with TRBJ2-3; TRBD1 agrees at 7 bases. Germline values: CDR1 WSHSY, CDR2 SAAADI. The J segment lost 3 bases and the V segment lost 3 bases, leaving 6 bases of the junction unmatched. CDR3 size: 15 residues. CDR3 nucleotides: TGCGCCAGCAGTGAATCGACAGGGAGAACAGATACGCAGTATTTT. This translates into CASSESTGRTDTQYF.

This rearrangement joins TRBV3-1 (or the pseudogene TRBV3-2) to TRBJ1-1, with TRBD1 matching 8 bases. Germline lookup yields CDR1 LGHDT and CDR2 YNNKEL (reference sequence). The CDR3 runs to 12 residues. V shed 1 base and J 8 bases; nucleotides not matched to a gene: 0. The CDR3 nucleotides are TGTGCCAGCAGCCAAGGGACAGGGGAAGCTTTCTTT. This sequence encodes CASSQGTGEAFF.

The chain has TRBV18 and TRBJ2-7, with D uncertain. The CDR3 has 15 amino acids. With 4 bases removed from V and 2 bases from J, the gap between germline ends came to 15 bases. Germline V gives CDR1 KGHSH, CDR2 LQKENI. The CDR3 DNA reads TGTGCCAGCTCACAAAATAAAGGACGGGCCTACGAGCAGTACTTC. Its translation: CASSQNKGRAYEQYF.

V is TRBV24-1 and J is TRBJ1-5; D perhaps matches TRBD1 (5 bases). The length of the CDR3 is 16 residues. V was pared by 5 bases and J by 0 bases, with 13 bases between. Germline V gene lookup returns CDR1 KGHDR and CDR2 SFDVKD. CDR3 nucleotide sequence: TGTGCCACCAGTGGTGGGAGGGGCAATAGCAATCAGCCCCAGCATTTT. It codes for CATSGGRGNSNQPQHF.

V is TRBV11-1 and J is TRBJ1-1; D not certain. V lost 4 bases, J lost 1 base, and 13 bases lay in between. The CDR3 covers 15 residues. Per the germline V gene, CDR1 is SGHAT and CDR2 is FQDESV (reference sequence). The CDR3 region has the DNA TGTGCCAGCAGCTCCCGACGCCAGAAGAACACTGAAGCTTTCTTT. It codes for CASSSRRQKNTEAFF.

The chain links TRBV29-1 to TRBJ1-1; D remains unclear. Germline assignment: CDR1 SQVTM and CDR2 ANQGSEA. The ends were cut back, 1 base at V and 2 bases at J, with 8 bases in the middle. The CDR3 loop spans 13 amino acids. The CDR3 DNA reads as TGCAGCGTTGAAGGGACTGTCAACACTGAAGCTTTCTTT. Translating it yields CSVEGTVNTEAFF.

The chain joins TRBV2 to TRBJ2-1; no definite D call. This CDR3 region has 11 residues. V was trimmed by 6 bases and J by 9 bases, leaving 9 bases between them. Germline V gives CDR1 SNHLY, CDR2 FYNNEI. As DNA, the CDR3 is TGTGCCAGCAGGTTAGGGCCTGAGCAGTTCTTC. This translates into CASRLGPEQFF.

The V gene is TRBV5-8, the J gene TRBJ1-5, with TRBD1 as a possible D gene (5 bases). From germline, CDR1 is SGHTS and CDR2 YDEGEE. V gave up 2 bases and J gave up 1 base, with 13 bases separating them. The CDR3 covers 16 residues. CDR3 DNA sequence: TGTGCCAGCAGCTTAGGACAACCCACCAGCAATCAGCCCCAGCATTTT. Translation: CASSLGQPTSNQPQHF.

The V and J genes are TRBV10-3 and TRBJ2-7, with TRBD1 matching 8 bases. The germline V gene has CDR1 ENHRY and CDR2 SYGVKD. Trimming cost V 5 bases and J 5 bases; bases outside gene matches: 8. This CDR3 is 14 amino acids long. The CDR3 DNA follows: TGTGCCATCAGTAATGGACAGGGCTGGAACGAGCAGTACTTC. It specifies CAISNGQGWNEQYF.

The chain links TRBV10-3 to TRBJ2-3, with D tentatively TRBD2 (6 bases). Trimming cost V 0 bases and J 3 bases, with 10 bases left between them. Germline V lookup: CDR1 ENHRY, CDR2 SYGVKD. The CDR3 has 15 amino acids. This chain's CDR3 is CAISESTRRTDTQYF. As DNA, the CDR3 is TGTGCCATCAGTGAGTCGACTAGGAGGACAGATACGCAGTATTTT.

The CDR3 region is CSAQKGAGGNTIYF. Written as DNA, the CDR3 is TGCAGCGCTCAAAAGGGGGCTGGAGGAAACACCATATATTTT. The chain links TRBV29-1 to TRBJ1-3, with 7 nucleotides matching TRBD1. This CDR3 is built from 14 residues. The germline CDR1 and CDR2 sequences are SQVTM and ANQGSEA. V lost 7 bases, J lost 4 bases, and 10 bases stayed unmatched.

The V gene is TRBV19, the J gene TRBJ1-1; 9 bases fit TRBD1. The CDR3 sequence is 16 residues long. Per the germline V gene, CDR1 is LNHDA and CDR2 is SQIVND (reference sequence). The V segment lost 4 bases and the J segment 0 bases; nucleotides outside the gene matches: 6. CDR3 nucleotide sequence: TGTGCCAGTAGTACACAGGGGGCGCGGGTGAACACTGAAGCTTTCTTT. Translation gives CASSTQGARVNTEAFF.

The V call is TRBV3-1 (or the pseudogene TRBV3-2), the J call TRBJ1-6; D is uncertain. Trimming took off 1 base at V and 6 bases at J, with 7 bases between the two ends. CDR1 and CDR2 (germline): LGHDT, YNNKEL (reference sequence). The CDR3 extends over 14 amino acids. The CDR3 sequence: CASSQGYLNSPLHF. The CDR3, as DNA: TGTGCCAGCAGCCAAGGGTACCTTAATTCACCCCTCCACTTT.

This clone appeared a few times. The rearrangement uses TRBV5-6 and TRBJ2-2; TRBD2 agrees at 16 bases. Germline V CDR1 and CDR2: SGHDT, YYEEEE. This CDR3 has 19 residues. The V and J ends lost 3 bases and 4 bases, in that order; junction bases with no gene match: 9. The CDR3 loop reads CASSSGLAGGPGGTGELFF. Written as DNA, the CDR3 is TGTGCCAGCAGCTCGGGACTAGCGGGAGGGCCGGGGGGCACCGGGGAGCTGTTTTTT. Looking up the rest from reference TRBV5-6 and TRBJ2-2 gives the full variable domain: DAGVTQSPTHLIKTRGQQVTLRCSPKSGHDTVSWYQQALGQGPQFIFQYYEEEERQRGNFPDRFSGHQFPNYSSELNVNALLLGDSALYLCASSSGLAGGPGGTGELFFGEGSRLTVL.

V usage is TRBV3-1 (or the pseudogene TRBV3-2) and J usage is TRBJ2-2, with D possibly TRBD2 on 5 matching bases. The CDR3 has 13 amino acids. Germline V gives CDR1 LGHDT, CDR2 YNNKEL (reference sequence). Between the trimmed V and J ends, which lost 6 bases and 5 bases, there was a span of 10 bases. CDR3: CASRTSGTGELFF. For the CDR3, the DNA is TGTGCCAGCAGAACCAGCGGAACCGGGGAGCTGTTTTTT.

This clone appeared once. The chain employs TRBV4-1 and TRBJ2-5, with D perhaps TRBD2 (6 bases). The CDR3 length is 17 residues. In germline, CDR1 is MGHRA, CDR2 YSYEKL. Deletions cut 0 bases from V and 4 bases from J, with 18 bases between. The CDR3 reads CASSQDRGGESGETQYF. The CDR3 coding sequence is TGCGCCAGCAGCCAAGATCGAGGAGGGGAGAGTGGAGAGACCCAGTACTTC.

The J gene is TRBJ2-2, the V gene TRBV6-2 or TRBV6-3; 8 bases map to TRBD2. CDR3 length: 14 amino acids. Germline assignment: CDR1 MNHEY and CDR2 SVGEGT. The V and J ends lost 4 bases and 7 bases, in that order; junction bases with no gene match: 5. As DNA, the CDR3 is TGTGCCAGCAGTTCGGGACTAGTAGTCGGGGAGCTGTTTTTT. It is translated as CASSSGLVVGELFF.

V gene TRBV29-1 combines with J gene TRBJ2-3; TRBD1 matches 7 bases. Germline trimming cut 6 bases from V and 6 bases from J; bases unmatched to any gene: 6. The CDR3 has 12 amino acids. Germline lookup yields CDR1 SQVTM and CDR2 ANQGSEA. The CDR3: CSVDTGADTQYF. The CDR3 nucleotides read TGCAGCGTGGATACAGGGGCTGATACGCAGTATTTT.

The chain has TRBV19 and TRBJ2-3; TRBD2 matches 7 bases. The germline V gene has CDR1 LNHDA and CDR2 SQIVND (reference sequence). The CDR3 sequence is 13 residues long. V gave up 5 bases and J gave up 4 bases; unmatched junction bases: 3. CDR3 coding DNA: TGTGCCAGTAGTGGTCGGGGGGCAGATACGCAGTATTTT. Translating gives CASSGRGADTQYF.

The CDR3 protein is CASSPRAGSNYGYTF. CDR3 DNA sequence: TGTGCCAGCAGCCCCCGAGCAGGGAGCAACTATGGCTACACCTTC. V gene TRBV7-2 combines with J gene TRBJ1-2; D possibly corresponds to TRBD1 (5 bases). This CDR3 region has 15 residues. The germline V gene has CDR1 SGHTA and CDR2 FQGNSA. V lost 5 bases and J lost 2, with 15 bases in between.

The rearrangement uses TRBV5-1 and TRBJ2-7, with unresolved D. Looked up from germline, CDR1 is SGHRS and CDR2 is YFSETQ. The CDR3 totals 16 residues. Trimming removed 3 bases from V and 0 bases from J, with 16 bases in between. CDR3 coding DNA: TGCGCCAGCAGCTCAAAGACGGGTTCAAGCTCCTACGAGCAGTACTTC. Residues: CASSSKTGSSSYEQYF. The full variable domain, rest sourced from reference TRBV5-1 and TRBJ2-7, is KAGVTQTPRYLIKTRGQQVTLSCSPISGHRSVSWYQQTPGQGLQFLFEYFSETQRNKGNFPGRFSGRQFSNSRSEMNVSTLELGDSALYLCASSSKTGSSSYEQYFGPGTRLTVT.

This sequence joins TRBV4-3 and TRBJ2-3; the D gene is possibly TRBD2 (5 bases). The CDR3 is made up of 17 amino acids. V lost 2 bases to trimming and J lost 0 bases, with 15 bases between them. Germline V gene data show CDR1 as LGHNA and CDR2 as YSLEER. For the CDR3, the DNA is TGCGCCAGCAGCCAACCTCTGTGGGAGACGAGCACAGATACGCAGTATTTT. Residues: CASSQPLWETSTDTQYF.

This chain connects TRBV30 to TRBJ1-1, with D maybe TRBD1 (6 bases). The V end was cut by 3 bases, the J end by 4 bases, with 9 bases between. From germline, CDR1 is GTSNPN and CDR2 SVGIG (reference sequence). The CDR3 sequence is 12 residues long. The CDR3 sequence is CAWSQGITEAFF. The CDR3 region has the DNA TGTGCCTGGAGCCAGGGGATCACTGAAGCTTTCTTT. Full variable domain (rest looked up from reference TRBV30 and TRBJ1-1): SQTIHQWPATLVQPVGSPLSLECTVEGTSNPNLYWYRQAAGRGLQLLFYSVGIGQISSEVPQNLSASRPQDRQFILSSKKLLLSDSGFYLCAWSQGITEAFFGQGTRLTVV.

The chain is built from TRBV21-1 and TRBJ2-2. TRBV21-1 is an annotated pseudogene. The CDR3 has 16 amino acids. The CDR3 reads CASTTLWGAPTGELFF. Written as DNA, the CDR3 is TGTGCCAGCACCACACTGTGGGGGGCGCCCACCGGGGAGCTGTTTTTT.

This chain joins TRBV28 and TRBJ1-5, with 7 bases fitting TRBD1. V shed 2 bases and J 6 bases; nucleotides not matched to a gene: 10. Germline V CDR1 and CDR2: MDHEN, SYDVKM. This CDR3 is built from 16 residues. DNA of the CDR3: TGTGCCAGCAGTTTAGGAGATACAGGGGTCGGTCAGCCCCAGCATTTT. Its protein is CASSLGDTGVGQPQHF.

DNA for the CDR3: TGTGCCAGTAAAAGGAGGTCGACCTATGGCTACACCTTC. It codes for CASKRRSTYGYTF. This chain connects TRBV19 to TRBJ1-2; no firm D call. In germline, CDR1 is LNHDA, CDR2 SQIVND (reference sequence). The CDR3 consists of 13 residues. Trimming stripped 7 bases from V and 4 bases from J, with 13 bases between.

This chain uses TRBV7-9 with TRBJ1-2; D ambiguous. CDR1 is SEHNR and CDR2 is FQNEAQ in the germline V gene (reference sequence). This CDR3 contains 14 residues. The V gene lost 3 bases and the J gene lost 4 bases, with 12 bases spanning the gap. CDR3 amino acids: CASSLGGSLYGYTF. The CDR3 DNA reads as TGTGCCAGCAGCTTGGGCGGATCTCTCTATGGCTACACCTTC.

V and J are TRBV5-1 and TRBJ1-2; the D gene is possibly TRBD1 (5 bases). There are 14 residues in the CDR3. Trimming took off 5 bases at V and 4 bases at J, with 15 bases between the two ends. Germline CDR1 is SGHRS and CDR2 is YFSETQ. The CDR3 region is CASSLRDALYGYTF. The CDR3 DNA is TGCGCCAGCAGTCTCCGGGACGCACTCTATGGCTACACCTTC.

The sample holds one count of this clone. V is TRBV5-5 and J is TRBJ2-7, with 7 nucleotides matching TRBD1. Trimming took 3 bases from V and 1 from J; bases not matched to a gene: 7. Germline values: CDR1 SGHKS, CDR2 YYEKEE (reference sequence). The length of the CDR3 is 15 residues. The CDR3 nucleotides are TGTGCCAGCAGCTCCCGGGACAGTAAGTCCTACGAGCAGTACTTC. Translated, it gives CASSSRDSKSYEQYF.

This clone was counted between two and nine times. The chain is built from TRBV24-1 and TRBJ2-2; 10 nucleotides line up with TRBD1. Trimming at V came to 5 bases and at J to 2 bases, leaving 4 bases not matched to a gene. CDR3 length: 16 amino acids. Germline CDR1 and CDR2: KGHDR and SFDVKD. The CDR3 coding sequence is TGTGCCACCAGTGCCGTGACAGGGGGCAACACCGGGGAGCTGTTTTTT. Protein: CATSAVTGGNTGELFF.

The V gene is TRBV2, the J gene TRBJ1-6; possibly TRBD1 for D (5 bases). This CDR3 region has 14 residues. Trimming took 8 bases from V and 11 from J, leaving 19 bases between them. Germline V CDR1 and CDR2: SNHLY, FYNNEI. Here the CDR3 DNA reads TGTGCCAGCTCTCTCCTAAGTTCCAGGGCACCCCTCCACTTT. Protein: CASSLLSSRAPLHF.